The clone carrying this TCR beta chain was picked up many times. Its antigen remains unknown. The ends lost 4 bases at V and 2 bases at J; junction bases unmatched: 12. CDR3 length: 20 amino acids. Germline V gene sequence: CDR1 WNHNN, CDR2 SYGVQD (reference sequence). Clinical symptoms, serum thyroxine, TRAb, thyroid ultrasound and orbital computed tomography established diagnosis. Extraction of PBMCs used 8 to 10 ml of fresh peripheral blood. The data originate from a study of T cells in Graves' hyperthyroidism and ophthalmopathy. Study results and caveats: Ophthalmopathy and stable hyperthyroidism were separated by a 13 V-J model. Prediction of ophthalmopathy progression came a median 6.5 months pre-onset.

Amplified regions were TCR beta CDR3 sequences from RNA transcripts. First-round RT-PCR of the TCR CDR3 relied on the HTBI primer set. Each CDR3 protein gets one entry after TCRdb re-called the multiplex PCR reads with MiXCR. Here the sample spans about 770,000 distinct CDR3 sequences, over 15% being singletons. The origin of this receptor is a woman aged 50 to 60 with Graves' hyperthyroidism that later progressed to Graves' ophthalmopathy. The sample was blood. This sequence joins TRBV10-1 and TRBJ2-2; 14 bases agree with TRBD2. DNA of the CDR3: TGCGCCAGCAGTGCCCACATTCCGGGACTAGCGGGGGAAAACACCGGGGAGCTGTTTTTT. Its translation is CASSAHIPGLAGENTGELFF.